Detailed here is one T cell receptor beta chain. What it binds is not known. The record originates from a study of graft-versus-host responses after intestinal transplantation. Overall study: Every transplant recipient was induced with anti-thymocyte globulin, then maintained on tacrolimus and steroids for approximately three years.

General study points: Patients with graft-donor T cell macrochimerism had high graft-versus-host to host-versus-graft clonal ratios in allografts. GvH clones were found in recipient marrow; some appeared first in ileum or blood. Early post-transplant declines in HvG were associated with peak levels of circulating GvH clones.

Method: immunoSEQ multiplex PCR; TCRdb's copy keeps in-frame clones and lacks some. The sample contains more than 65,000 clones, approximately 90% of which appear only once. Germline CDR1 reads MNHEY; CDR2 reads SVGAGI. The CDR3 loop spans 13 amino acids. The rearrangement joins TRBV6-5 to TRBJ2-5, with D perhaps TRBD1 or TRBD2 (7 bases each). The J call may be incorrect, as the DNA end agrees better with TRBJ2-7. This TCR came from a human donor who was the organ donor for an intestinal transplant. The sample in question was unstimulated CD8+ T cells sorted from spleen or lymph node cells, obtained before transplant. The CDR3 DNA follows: TGTGCCAGCGGACTAGGGGGCGGATACGAGCAGTACTTC. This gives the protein CASGLGGGYEQYF.